Each of the 23 T cell receptor beta chains below was sequenced from the same sample in a study of blood T cell repertoires in COVID-19. Profiled with immunoSEQ multiplex PCR; TCRdb holds only in-frame clones, not every one. The sample holds hundreds of thousands of clones; approximately 83% are singletons and the top ten take roughly 2%. What was sequenced was PBMCs or T cells enriched from blood (not recorded which). These TCRs come from a man aged 30-40 years who had recovered from COVID-19.

The chain uses TRBV5-4 and TRBJ1-2; no reliable D call. The CDR3 has 13 amino acids. Trimming cost V 2 bases and J 5 bases, with 10 bases left between them. Germline CDR1 SGHNT, CDR2 YYREEE (reference sequence). This chain's CDR3 is CASSFREDYGYTF. The CDR3 DNA is TGTGCCAGCAGCTTCCGGGAAGATTATGGCTACACCTTC.

The V call is TRBV12-5, the J call TRBJ2-3; no clear D. The CDR3 covers 15 residues. CDR1 LGHNT and CDR2 FRNRAP come from the germline V gene. V shed 2 bases and J shed 1 base, with 10 bases lying between them. CDR3 region: CASGLSRLGTDTQYF. The CDR3 nucleotides are TGTGCTAGTGGTTTGTCTAGGTTGGGCACAGATACGCAGTATTTT.

This clone was observed a single time. The chain combines TRBV24-1 with TRBJ1-3; D is undetermined. Trimming removed 0 bases from V and 4 bases from J, with 3 bases in between. The CDR3 totals 13 residues. Germline CDR1 KGHDR, CDR2 SFDVKD. Here the CDR3 DNA reads TGTGCCACCAGTGATTTGCGGGGAAACACCATATATTTT. Translated, it gives CATSDLRGNTIYF.

V and J are TRBV7-2 and TRBJ1-2; TRBD1 is a possible D gene (6 bases). V gave up 2 bases and J gave up 2 bases, with 9 bases separating them. CDR1 and CDR2 (germline): SGHTA, FQGNSA. The CDR3 sequence is 14 residues long. In DNA, the CDR3 is TGTGCCAGCAGCTTATTTCAGGGGAACTATGGCTACACCTTC. This encodes CASSLFQGNYGYTF.

J is TRBJ1-2 and V is TRBV7-9, with 8 bases that match TRBD1. The CDR3 is made up of 16 amino acids. CDR1 and CDR2 (germline): SEHNR, FQNEAQ (reference sequence). V gave up 1 base and J gave up 5 bases; unmatched junction bases: 9. This CDR3 is CASSLVSRTGKYGYTF. CDR3 DNA sequence: TGTGCCAGCAGCTTAGTTAGCCGGACAGGGAAATATGGCTACACCTTC.

The chain employs TRBV4-2 and TRBJ1-2; a possible D gene is TRBD1 (6 bases). Trimming pared 1 base from V and 4 bases from J, leaving 13 bases between. CDR1 and CDR2 from the germline V gene are LGHNA and YNFKEQ. The CDR3 totals 15 residues. The CDR3 loop reads CASSQGTASGYGYTF. DNA for the CDR3: TGTGCCAGCAGCCAAGGGACAGCCTCGGGCTATGGCTACACCTTC.

The chain employs TRBV7-9 and TRBJ2-7; TRBD1 is a possible D gene (5 bases). The V gene lost 5 bases and the J gene lost 0 bases, with 11 bases spanning the gap. Per the germline V gene, CDR1 is SEHNR and CDR2 is FQNEAQ (reference sequence). CDR3 size: 14 residues. The CDR3 DNA reads as TGTGCCAGCAGCCCCCGGACAAGCTCCTACGAGCAGTACTTC. Residues: CASSPRTSSYEQYF.

The chain carries TRBV27 and TRBJ2-1; D perhaps matches TRBD2 (7 bases). This CDR3 comprises 16 residues. V was clipped by 6 bases and J by 3 bases, with 18 bases between them. Per germline, CDR1 MNHEY and CDR2 SMNVEV (reference sequence). The CDR3 DNA reads TGTGCCAGCAGGACCCCCCGGGGAGGGGGCTACAATGAGCAGTTCTTC. Translated, it gives CASRTPRGGGYNEQFF.

The CDR3 loop is CASSTGQGSYNEQFF. The CDR3 DNA is TGTGCCAGCAGCACTGGACAGGGGTCCTACAATGAGCAGTTCTTC. The chain recombines TRBV6-5 with TRBJ2-1, with 9 bases identical to TRBD1. Germline CDR1 MNHEY, CDR2 SVGAGI. Unmatched junction bases numbered 4, after V lost 6 bases and J lost 1 base. The CDR3 loop spans 15 amino acids.

This rearrangement joins TRBV4-1 to TRBJ2-2; 10 nucleotides agree with TRBD2. In germline, CDR1 is MGHRA, CDR2 YSYEKL. Losses at the gene ends were 3 bases for V and 5 bases for J; bases not matched to a gene: 6. CDR3 length: 16 residues. For the CDR3, the DNA is TGCGCCAGCAGCCAGGGCGTAGCGGGGGGTACCGGGGAGCTGTTTTTT. Its translation: CASSQGVAGGTGELFF.

The chain carries TRBV5-1 and TRBJ1-6; D remains unclear. V lost 0 bases, J lost 9 bases, and 7 bases lay in between. The CDR3 runs 13 residues. Germline V gene data show CDR1 as SGHRS and CDR2 as YFSETQ. The CDR3 region is CASSLEASSPLHF. The DNA for the CDR3 is TGCGCCAGCAGCTTGGAAGCAAGTTCACCCCTCCACTTT.

The chain combines TRBV19 with TRBJ1-1; D ambiguous. This CDR3 is built from 14 residues. In germline, CDR1 is LNHDA, CDR2 SQIVND (reference sequence). Trimming stripped 6 bases from V and 5 bases from J, with 16 bases between. CDR3 sequence reads: CASRRGMAWTEAFF. CDR3 coding DNA: TGTGCCAGTAGAAGAGGGATGGCTTGGACTGAAGCTTTCTTT.

The J gene is TRBJ2-5, the V gene TRBV10-3; 9 bases agree with TRBD1. This CDR3 is 15 amino acids long. V was clipped by 4 bases and J by 4 bases; unmatched bases: 7. Germline V gene data show CDR1 as ENHRY and CDR2 as SYGVKD. The CDR3 loop reads CAISGGQGTPETQYF. The DNA for the CDR3 is TGTGCCATCAGTGGGGGACAGGGTACACCAGAGACCCAGTACTTC.

DNA of the CDR3: TGTGCCACCTACAGACAGAATTTATCTAATGAAAAACTGTTTTTT. Protein product: CATYRQNLSNEKLFF. The chain is built from TRBV19 and TRBJ1-4, with a tentative D call TRBD1 (5 bases). Trimming took 10 bases from V and 3 from J, leaving 18 bases between them. Germline V gene sequence: CDR1 LNHDA, CDR2 SQIVND (reference sequence). This CDR3 has 15 residues.

This chain connects TRBV19 to TRBJ1-5, with 7 nucleotides matching TRBD1. CDR3 length: 13 amino acids. From germline, CDR1 is LNHDA and CDR2 SQIVND (reference sequence). With 10 bases clipped from V and 6 bases from J, the junction kept 9 bases outside the gene matches. In DNA form, the CDR3 reads TGTGCCACACAAGGGAGACAGGGTCAGCCCCAGCATTTT. Protein sequence: CATQGRQGQPQHF.

V usage is TRBV19 and J usage is TRBJ1-6; D possibly corresponds to TRBD1 (6 bases). The length of the CDR3 is 16 residues. V was cut by 5 bases and J by 0 bases, with 11 bases left in between. Germline loops: CDR1 LNHDA, CDR2 SQIVND (reference sequence). The CDR3 DNA reads TGTGCCAGTAGTGTGGACAGCCTCTCCTATAATTCACCCCTCCACTTT. Amino acids: CASSVDSLSYNSPLHF.

The J gene is TRBJ2-2, the V gene TRBV5-1; D perhaps matches TRBD2 (5 bases). The germline V and J ends were trimmed by 0 bases and 7 bases, with 13 bases remaining between them. The germline V gene has CDR1 SGHRS and CDR2 YFSETQ. The CDR3 runs to 15 residues. CDR3 sequence: CASSLGHRGSGELFF. The CDR3 DNA reads TGCGCCAGCAGCTTGGGCCATCGAGGGAGCGGGGAGCTGTTTTTT.

The rearrangement uses TRBV3-1 (or the pseudogene TRBV3-2) and TRBJ1-1; D gene uncertain. The germline V and J ends were trimmed by 4 bases and 3 bases, with 9 bases remaining between them. The CDR3 loop spans 13 amino acids. CDR1 is LGHDT and CDR2 is YNNKEL in the germline V gene (reference sequence). CDR3 nucleotides: TGTGCCAGCAGCCCACGGGAGCACACTGAAGCTTTCTTT. Residues: CASSPREHTEAFF.

J is TRBJ1-2 and V is TRBV25-1, with D possibly being TRBD1 (5 bases). Germline loops: CDR1 MGHDK, CDR2 SYGVNS. Trimming shortened V by 3 bases and J by 8 bases, and 16 bases separated the two germline ends. This CDR3 region has 14 residues. Here the CDR3 DNA reads TGTGCCAGCAGTGATATACGCAGGGAGGAAGGCTACACCTTC. Translation: CASSDIRREEGYTF.

V usage is TRBV10-3 and J usage is TRBJ1-4; TRBD1 matches at 8 bases. V gave up 2 bases and J gave up 8 bases; unmatched junction bases: 10. This CDR3 has 16 amino acids. Germline V gene sequence: CDR1 ENHRY, CDR2 SYGVKD. CDR3 amino acids: CAISETVGQGGEKLFF. For the CDR3, the DNA is TGTGCCATCAGTGAGACAGTTGGACAGGGCGGGGAAAAACTGTTTTTT.

This chain links TRBV2 with TRBJ1-1; D not resolved. The ends were cut back, 6 bases at V and 1 base at J, with 12 bases in the middle. CDR3 size: 14 residues. Per germline, CDR1 SNHLY and CDR2 FYNNEI. The CDR3 here is CASSQESGNTEAFF. The CDR3 DNA reads as TGTGCCAGCAGCCAAGAATCGGGGAACACTGAAGCTTTCTTT.

The rearrangement uses TRBV25-1 and TRBJ1-2; D is uncertain. Germline loops: CDR1 MGHDK, CDR2 SYGVNS. This CDR3 is 14 amino acids long. With 0 bases removed from V and 4 bases from J, the gap between germline ends came to 9 bases. The CDR3 region has the DNA TGTGCCAGCAGTGAATATGGTGGAGCCTATGGCTACACCTTC. It encodes CASSEYGGAYGYTF.

This chain joins TRBV2 and TRBJ1-5; D is uncertain. Trimming removed 5 bases at V and 2 bases at J, with 13 bases between. Germline CDR1 SNHLY, CDR2 FYNNEI. The CDR3 consists of 15 residues. The CDR3, as DNA: TGTGCCAGCAGTTCCAGATACCTGGGCAATCAGCCCCAGCATTTT. Its protein product is CASSSRYLGNQPQHF.